This T cell receptor (beta chain) was documented in a study of cytomegalovirus exposure and HLA in healthy donors (dated 2017 in TCRdb). Concerning the study at large: In an earlier analysis of around 540 of the donors, 250 to 350 Gb of sequence data and 90 million to 120 million unique TCR beta sequences from about 179 million T cells were reported. An early release covering more than 500 HLA-typed donors comprised about 290 gigabases of sequencing data and around 80 million unique TCR sequences. The genetic ancestry cluster associated with self-reported Caucasian donors included approximately 85% of the 300 to 400 genotyped donors. The study was designed to test whether signatures of past pathogen exposure could be identified by cataloging public T cell receptors. The T cell repertoires of around 670 subjects were profiled by immunosequencing and related to cytomegalovirus serostatus. Along with the roughly 670-subject first cohort, a separate validation cohort of about 110 different subjects was used. The study combined high-throughput TCR immunosequencing, statistical association of individual TCRs with disease status, and machine learning to predict cytomegalovirus infection status. A later analysis re-analyzed previously published TCR beta repertoires from hundreds of donors and added high-resolution HLA genotyping to study TCR occurrence patterns. In the later analysis, no new phenotypic data were used to find candidate immune exposures; instead, reliance was placed on TCR beta sequences and their occurrence across donors. In an earlier analysis of a few hundred of the donors, high-throughput TCR beta sequencing was used to judge whether each TCR beta V gene segment behaved as functional or pseudogenic. Donor age, sex, ethnicity and CMV serostatus were compiled together with the repertoire data. Genome-wide SNP genotypes for about 65% of the roughly 670 donors were used in a later genetic analysis, which treated that subset as a discovery cohort. Every discovery cohort repertoire had been produced on one sequencing platform. HLA typing covered class I and class II loci at four-digit resolution. Typing coverage varied by locus: about 620-630 donors for A, B, C, DRB1 and DQB1; roughly 560 for DQA1; 606 for DPA1; fewer than 480 for DPB1. Because of strong linkage in the cohort, a handful of DR-DQ haplotypes were treated as single units for association and clustering. Among 350 to 400 genotyped donors of the cohort, an average of 235,054 unique TCR beta nucleotide sequences were sequenced per donor, about a sixth of them non-productive. The study at large found these results: In an earlier analysis of several hundred of the donors, most TCR beta V segments were observed in productive rearrangements about 90% or about 30% of the time, broadly matching IMGT annotations. Linkage disequilibrium might explain the correlated functional status among segregating V segments, but an unknown experimental factor could not be ruled out. In a later analysis, HLA-associated TCR beta chains were found to be more clonally expanded and to have lower generation probabilities than equally common non-associated chains. Roughly uniform sequencing depth across donors was assumed in presence/absence analyses, although this assumption may not hold. Because HLA typing was unavailable for some donors at each locus, only the typed subset was used in association tests. Assigning TCR associations to individual alleles was difficult when HLA alleles, especially DR and DQ, strongly co-occurred. For the cohort, immune exposure information was limited to CMV serostatus. The earlier analysis of approximately 560 of the donors excluded approximately 17 rarely observed V segments, including chromosome 9 orphons, because counts were too low. In vitro tests confirmed that three of the cytomegalovirus-associated TCR beta chains recognize cytomegalovirus antigens. In a later analysis, most CMV-associated TCR beta chains were found to appear HLA-restricted, with HLA associations seemingly driven largely by CMV exposure. The study gave a list of about 170 TCR beta chains associated with cytomegalovirus. Across donors, most TCR sequences were observed very rarely, whereas some public TCRs were present in many individuals. A later genetic analysis associated a missense DCLRE1C variant with V-gene and J-gene trimming of TCR beta chains, and an independent cohort replicated the association. According to a later analysis, TCR association rates differed among HLA loci, with DRB1 alleles showing the most associated TCRs and HLA-C alleles showing the fewest. A cluster of highly shared sequence variants was judged likely to be a technical artifact of the sequencing pipeline. According to the authors, the approach could potentially be generalized to other disease states and immunological phenotypes. In this cohort, only TCR beta chains were sequenced, and detectable features were limited by the absence of alpha or paired-chain data. A later analysis associated about 18,000 TCR beta sequences with specific HLA alleles at a false discovery rate of 0.05. Several of the top co-occurrence clusters appeared to be linked to parvovirus B19, influenza, CMV and Epstein-Barr virus, according to a later analysis. A further reported finding was that TCR beta sequences accurately predicted the HLA-A and HLA-B alleles for most subjects in the first cohort. The classifier was reported to diagnose cytomegalovirus status with high specificity and sensitivity in both the original and validation cohorts. A later genetic analysis reported fewer N-insertions in productive TCRs among donors in an Asian-associated ancestry cluster than the approximately 700-donor mean.

The cohort comprised some 680 healthy bone marrow donors. Cohort members were all nominally healthy when sampled, although unrecorded immune exposures were likely present. The donor tested CMV seronegative and was one of the 352 seronegative cohort members. Every donor gave a peripheral blood sample, and the peripheral blood mononuclear cells from that sample were used for TCR beta sequencing. The Qiagen DNeasy Blood Extraction Kit was used to extract genomic DNA from the blood cell samples. Library creation used the immunoSEQ multiplex PCR assay. The multiplex PCR relied on a mix of 60 forward primers for TCR Vbeta segments and 13 reverse primers for TCR Jbeta segments. The CDR3 region of rearranged TCR beta genes was amplified from genomic DNA with a multiplex PCR assay. On the Illumina HiSeq System, the amplified TCR beta libraries were sequenced as 87-base-pair reads. In the paper's pipeline: In a later analysis, some 80 million unique TCR beta chains were counted across the 500 to 850 repertoires, and around 10 million of these chains were shared by at least two donors. A nearest-neighbor algorithm error-corrected the raw reads and collapsed the reads into unique sequences, merging closely related sequences to remove PCR and sequencing errors. To assign V, D and J gene segments, CDR3 sequences were aligned to IMGT reference sequences. For a sequence to be retained, a match of at least six nucleotides was required to both a V gene segment and a J gene segment. Rearrangements were classified as productive when the CDR3 lacked stop codons and remained in frame with V and J, and all other rearrangements were classified as non-productive. Following IMGT convention, CDR3 was defined as the stretch from the second conserved V-encoded cysteine up to the conserved J-encoded phenylalanine. The earlier analysis of fewer than 700 of the donors excluded sequences that lacked an unambiguous match to a single V gene segment. An earlier analysis of 500 to 600 of the donors classified V segments as functional when productive rearrangements were above 56.7% and as segregating when the standard deviation between donors was above 5%. A statistical classification framework was developed to diagnose cytomegalovirus status using the catalog of TCR beta chain sequences. In a later analysis, V and J genes were assigned by comparing TCR nucleotide sequences against IMGT/GENE-DB human TR gene sequences. Using the TCRdist pipeline, a later analysis assigned CDR3 sequences along with most-parsimonious VDJ recombination scenarios. In a later analysis, each TCR beta chain was defined by its CDR3 amino acid sequence together with its V-gene family, and reads lacking a unique V-gene family were excluded. In a later analysis, approximately 590 highly shared, low-generation-probability nucleotide sequences were removed to address suspected cross-contamination and a sequencing artifact. A later analysis calculated a clonal expansion index for each public chain from normalized within-repertoire ranks of inferred template counts. Generation probabilities in a later analysis came from a VDJ recombination model fitted to out-of-frame rearrangements, and those results were checked against IGoR. A later analysis scored TCR-TCR, TCR-HLA and TCR-CMV co-occurrence with hypergeometric tests, applying a repertoire-size bias correction to TCR pairs. A later analysis estimated false discovery rates by permuting HLA or CMV assignments 20 times. In a later analysis, co-occurring TCRs were grouped using DBSCAN, with TCRdist sequence similarity added in when clustering inside HLA-allele-positive subsets. For co-occurrence clustering, repertoires with fewer than 30,000 or more than 120,000 public chains were excluded, along with a handful of repertoires with anomalous nucleotide sharing. The immuneACCESS repertoire file appears here via TCRdb, limited to in-frame rearrangements. These files lack a portion of the clones; in checked studies, under half of the deficit traces to unresolved V genes, and the cause of the others is not known. V and J calls and clone size are copied from that table; D and trimming were computed from the DNA. The sample's own table lists fewer than 200,000 clones. 1% to 1.5% of the sample is held by the ten biggest clonotypes.

In regard to this clone: Its antigen is not yet known.

Source material: PBMCs. The source is a woman aged 55-70 years in good health and CMV-seronegative.

The CDR3 is CAWSPPPGQPQHF. The bases are TGTGCCTGGAGTCCCCCCCCAGGCCAGCCCCAGCATTTT. The rearranged chain carries TRBV30 and TRBJ1-5, with the identity of the D gene unclear. CDR1 and CDR2 were assigned from the germline V gene (reference sequence) as GTSNPN and SVGIG. Trimming removed 2 bases from V and 7 bases from J, leaving 12 bases between the germline ends. Counted from cysteine to phenylalanine, this CDR3 has 13 amino acids. Of the read, only the CDR3 DNA is kept; its 39 bases are in frame from base 1.